A selection of T cell receptor beta chains follows, all from one sample in a study of blood T cells in healthy people across ages. TCRdb recomputed calls from the 5' RACE reads with MiXCR, one row per CDR3 protein. The sample yields 650,000 to 1,000,000 distinct CDR3 sequences, approximately 35% seen once. Specimen: blood. All receptors derive from a man younger than 35 in good health. CDR3s include the opening cysteine and the closing phenylalanine or tryptophan. The order of the fields is clone size, D gene, V gene, J gene, CDR3 length, CDR3 protein, CDR3 DNA. D genes are given only for firm matches. Clone size is shown for a subset of rows, as once, few, many or a class of expanded clone.

once	.	TRBV3-1	TRBJ2-7	13	CASSQQRGYEQYF	TGTGCCAGCAGCCAGCAGAGGGGTTACGAGCAGTACTTC
.	.	TRBV19	TRBJ2-3	13	CASRGDSTDTQYF	TGTGCCAGCAGAGGGGACAGCACAGATACGCAGTATTTT
few	.	TRBV9	TRBJ2-6	18	CASSVRKSIGPGANVLTF	TGTGCCAGCAGCGTTAGAAAAAGCATCGGGCCTGGGGCCAACGTCCTGACTTTC
many	.	TRBV12-3/TRBV12-4	TRBJ2-3	15	CASSLVTGGTDTQYF	TGTGCCAGCAGTCTCGTGACAGGTGGGACAGATACGCAGTATTTT
few	.	TRBV7-2	TRBJ2-1	13	CASSLFLNNEQFF	TGTGCCAGCAGCTTATTTCTGAACAATGAGCAGTTCTTC
few	.	TRBV9	TRBJ2-3	16	CASSARSWRGPDTQYF	TGTGCCAGCAGCGCCAGATCCTGGCGGGGGCCAGATACGCAGTATTTT
many	.	TRBV12-3/TRBV12-4	TRBJ2-3	16	CASRRSRATATDTQYF	TGTGCCAGCAGACGAAGTCGGGCGACGGCCACAGATACGCAGTATTTT
.	.	TRBV6-5	TRBJ1-1	13	CAGSITGRSEAFF	TGTGCCGGCTCCATAACAGGGCGGAGTGAAGCTTTCTTT
.	.	TRBV20-1	TRBJ2-2	14	CSARESRRVRELFF	TGCAGTGCTAGAGAGTCCCGCCGGGTGCGGGAGCTGTTTTTT
.	.	TRBV7-2	TRBJ2-5	12	CASSPPGETQCF	TGTGCCAGCAGCCCTCCAGGCGAGACCCAGTGCTTC
few	.	TRBV19	TRBJ2-7	16	CASSATGRKSSYEQYF	TGTGCCAGTAGTGCTACAGGGCGGAAGAGCTCCTACGAGCAGTACTTC
.	.	TRBV20-1	TRBJ1-1	15	CSARRGGSSNTEAFF	TGCAGTGCTAGAAGGGGGGGTTCCTCGAACACTGAAGCTTTCTTT
.	.	TRBV5-1	TRBJ2-7	16	CASTPKRPSSYNEQYF	TGCGCCAGCACCCCTAAGCGGCCTAGCTCCTACAACGAGCAGTACTTC
many	.	TRBV7-2	TRBJ2-5	16	CASSLMMVGSQETQYF	TGTGCCAGCAGCTTAATGATGGTGGGAAGCCAAGAGACCCAGTACTTC
few	.	TRBV5-6	TRBJ2-3	11	CASSSGPGRYF	TGTGCCAGCAGCTCGGGACCCGGCAGGTATTTT
few	.	TRBV21-1	TRBJ2-7	16	CASSKGTGPPYHEQYF	TGTGCCAGCAGCAAAGGAACAGGGCCTCCCTATCACGAGCAGTACTTC
.	.	TRBV7-6	TRBJ2-3	13	CASSGELGDTQYF	TGTGCCAGCAGCGGAGAGTTGGGAGATACGCAGTATTTT